This T cell receptor beta chain was recovered during a study of B cell selection in AIRE deficiency (dated by TCRdb to 2018 to 2020). For context, the study as a whole: TCRbeta repertoires of sorted blood CD4+ conventional T cells and regulatory T cells were compared between AIRE-deficient patients and healthy controls. The TCR-sequenced cohort comprised about five AIRE-deficient APECED patients and about five healthy control donors.

The full study reports these points: In terms of TCRBV gene usage, CDR3 length and TCR diversity, Tconv and Treg cells from AIRE-deficient patients looked similar to Tconv and Treg cells from healthy donors. Only TCRbeta chains were sequenced, and under 45% of shared healthy-donor Treg sequences were also present in healthy Tconv cells, possibly due to differing TCRalpha chains. Shared Treg sequences had shorter CDR3s, reflecting a bias toward rearrangements with few non-templated nucleotide insertions. Roughly 30% of the Treg TCRbeta sequences shared among healthy donors were detected in patient Tconv cells, suggesting that Treg-biased clones are diverted into the Tconv compartment. Among several thousand shared Treg TCRbeta sequences, around 32% were found to be shared only among healthy donors and 7.5% to 10% only among patients, suggesting that Treg selection is less efficient in the absence of AIRE.

The germline V gene encodes CDR1 SEHNR and CDR2 FQNEAQ (reference sequence). Trimming takes 1 base from V and 8 bases from J, and the germline ends sit 9 bases apart. From its cysteine to its phenylalanine, the CDR3 spans 13 amino acids. CDR3 DNA is the only sequence kept; it has 39 bases, read in frame from the first base. CD4+CD25hiCD127low/negative cells were sorted as the regulatory T cell population. The AIRE-deficient patients had APECED syndrome. Sorting of Tconv and Treg cells intended for TCRbeta sequencing was performed on a FACSAria flow cytometer. The sorted cells went into 5-ml round-bottom polystyrene tubes, and the dry cell pellets were then frozen at -80 degrees C until sequencing. The immunoSEQ platform was used for TCRbeta chain sequencing. On the authors' methods: When Treg repertoires were pooled, patients gave about 5.65x10^4 distinct TCRbeta sequences, while healthy donors gave roughly 9.9x10^4. Public Treg TCRbeta sequences were defined as those shared by two or more individuals and were then searched for in Tconv repertoires. Differences between groups were assessed using Mann-Whitney U tests with Bonferroni-Dunn correction in GraphPad Prism 7.03. What TCRdb holds here is the immuneACCESS table cut down to in-frame rearrangements. Part of the clones is not present; checked against another copy, under half of the missing clones reflect an unresolved V gene, and the others are unexplained. V and J calls and clone size are copied from that table; D and trimming were computed from the DNA. The sample table lists 20,000 to 25,000 clones, roughly 93% of them with a count of one. The top ten clones comprise roughly 2% of the sample.

This clone was recorded only once. The antigen it recognizes is unknown. One base away there is no much larger clone; base qualities are not given. The rearranged segments are TRBV7-9 and TRBJ2-1; the D gene cannot be resolved reliably. The receptor was isolated from a human donor with AIRE deficiency. The specimen sequenced was Tregs sorted from PBMCs. Here is the DNA: TGTGCCAGCAGCTTAGACTCGGCGCATGAGCAGTTCTTC. It codes for CASSLDSAHEQFF.